These 32 T cell receptor beta chains share one sample of origin, sequenced in a study of cytomegalovirus exposure and HLA in healthy donors. PCR primers comprised 60 Vbeta and 13 Jbeta primers. The repertoire was sequenced with immunoSEQ multiplex PCR; TCRdb's copy has only in-frame clones and lacks some. The table includes 150,000 to 200,000 clones, over 75% detected once. Material: PBMCs. The receptors derive from a girl under three years old in good health and CMV-seronegative.

The chain has TRBV6-1 and TRBJ2-3; D unclear. The CDR3 runs to 14 residues. Germline CDR1 and CDR2: MNHNS and SASEGT. The ends were cut back, 1 base at V and 1 base at J, with 6 bases in the middle. Here the CDR3 reads CASSEGQGTDTQYF. Written as DNA, the CDR3 is TGTGCCAGCAGTGAAGGGCAGGGCACAGATACGCAGTATTTT.

V usage is TRBV23-1 and J usage is TRBJ2-7; 7 positions match TRBD1. TRBV23-1 is recorded as an ORF, its role being uncertain. V gave up 3 bases and J gave up 3 bases; unmatched junction bases: 5. This CDR3 is 14 amino acids long. CDR3 sequence (DNA): TGCGCCAGCAGTCACCGGGACAGAAGCTACGAGCAGTACTTC. Its translation is CASSHRDRSYEQYF.

The chain employs TRBV5-6 and TRBJ1-2; D is ambiguous. V was trimmed by 1 base and J by 3 bases, leaving 13 bases between them. The germline V gene encodes CDR1 SGHDT and CDR2 YYEEEE. The CDR3 has 15 residues. Here the CDR3 reads CASSLRQVGYYGYTF. CDR3 bases: TGTGCCAGCAGCTTGAGGCAGGTCGGATACTATGGCTACACCTTC.

The rearrangement joins TRBV4-1 to TRBJ1-2; D ambiguous. The CDR3 sequence is 15 residues long. CDR1 MGHRA and CDR2 YSYEKL come from the germline V gene. Trimming shortened V by 0 bases and J by 2 bases, and 10 bases separated the two germline ends. CDR3 residues: CASSQDPRWNYGYTF. CDR3 coding DNA: TGCGCCAGCAGCCAAGACCCACGGTGGAACTATGGCTACACCTTC.

The chain carries TRBV5-5 and TRBJ1-6, with 10 bases matching TRBD1. Unmatched junction bases numbered 10, after V lost 0 bases and J lost 7 bases. Germline loops: CDR1 SGHKS, CDR2 YYEKEE (reference sequence). The CDR3 consists of 18 residues. The CDR3 sequence: CASSLVGQGPPRNSPLHF. The CDR3 DNA reads as TGTGCCAGCAGCTTGGTGGGACAGGGGCCTCCTAGGAATTCACCCCTCCACTTT.

Note on this clone: The sample has other DNA sequences that encode this CDR3 too. The V and J genes are TRBV9 and TRBJ2-3; maybe TRBD2 (6 bases). Germline-derived CDR1 and CDR2 are SGDLS and YYNGEE. CDR3 length: 15 amino acids. The V gene lost 0 bases and the J gene lost 2 bases, with 10 bases spanning the gap. CDR3 residues: CASSVGGAHTDTQYF. Written as DNA, the CDR3 is TGTGCCAGCAGCGTAGGCGGGGCCCACACAGATACGCAGTATTTT.

V is TRBV5-1 and J is TRBJ2-7; 7 nucleotides match TRBD2. Germline-derived CDR1 and CDR2 are SGHRS and YFSETQ. The CDR3 length is 14 residues. Unmatched junction bases numbered 8, after V lost 8 bases and J lost 0 bases. Written as DNA, the CDR3 is TGCGCCAGTACCCCTACGGGGGGCTCCTACGAGCAGTACTTC. It encodes CASTPTGGSYEQYF.

This clone was observed a single time. This rearrangement joins TRBV5-6 to TRBJ2-5; D remains ambiguous. This CDR3 has 12 amino acids. Germline lookup yields CDR1 SGHDT and CDR2 YYEEEE. V lost 0 bases, J lost 5 bases, and 5 bases lay in between. The chain's CDR3 is CASSLASETQYF. The CDR3 bases are TGTGCCAGCAGCTTGGCCTCGGAGACCCAGTACTTC.

The rearrangement uses TRBV10-3 and TRBJ2-1; TRBD2 might be the D (6 bases). The CDR3 extends over 17 amino acids. Deletions cut 6 bases from V and 0 bases from J, with 18 bases between. Germline CDR1 ENHRY, CDR2 SYGVKD. Here the CDR3 DNA reads TGTGCCATCAGCCCCGAAGGTGGGCGGGGCTCCTACAATGAGCAGTTCTTC. Residues: CAISPEGGRGSYNEQFF.

The CDR3 loop is CAANSRDMGTDTQYF. The CDR3 DNA is TGTGCCGCGAACAGCCGGGACATGGGCACAGATACGCAGTATTTT. The rearrangement links TRBV6-1 to TRBJ2-3; D is possibly TRBD1 (6 bases). The CDR3 spans 15 residues. V was cut by 11 bases and J by 1 base, with 19 bases left in between. Germline V gene data show CDR1 as MNHNS and CDR2 as SASEGT.

This chain links TRBV29-1 with TRBJ2-3, with TRBD1 matching over 9 bases. Germline V gives CDR1 SQVTM, CDR2 ANQGSEA. Trimming at V came to 8 bases and at J to 11 bases, leaving 14 bases not matched to a gene. This CDR3 is 13 amino acids long. The CDR3 spells CSLGEDRGTLQYF. DNA for the CDR3: TGCAGCTTGGGAGAAGACAGGGGGACGTTGCAGTATTTT.

The genes are TRBV10-3 and TRBJ2-2; D uncertain. Trimming pared 6 bases from V and 7 bases from J, leaving 6 bases between. Germline assignment: CDR1 ENHRY and CDR2 SYGVKD. This CDR3 region has 11 residues. The CDR3 reads CAISTGGELFF. The CDR3 DNA follows: TGTGCCATCAGCACTGGCGGGGAGCTGTTTTTT.

The chain links TRBV5-1 to TRBJ2-7; 8 nucleotides align to TRBD1. Germline-derived CDR1 and CDR2 are SGHRS and YFSETQ. J lost 3 bases, V lost 4 bases, and 6 bases had no gene match. The CDR3 contains 14 residues. CDR3 protein: CASSRTGPNYEQYF. In DNA, the CDR3 is TGCGCCAGCAGCAGGACAGGGCCCAACTACGAGCAGTACTTC.

The chain has TRBV30 and TRBJ2-5, with a possible D match to TRBD1 (6 bases). The DNA end favors TRBJ2-7, so the J call may be wrong. The CDR3 covers 18 residues. Germline V lookup: CDR1 GTSNPN, CDR2 SVGIG (reference sequence). CDR3 DNA sequence: TGTGCCTGGAGTGTTCAGGGGCAGGGCTTTAGGTACACCTACGAGCAGTACTTC. Its protein product is CAWSVQGQGFRYTYEQYF.

The genes are TRBV9 and TRBJ2-3; 12 bases are shared with TRBD2. This CDR3 region has 16 residues. V gave up 5 bases and J gave up 1 base; unmatched junction bases: 5. CDR1 and CDR2 (germline): SGDLS, YYNGEE. In DNA form, the CDR3 reads TGTGCCAGCAGGCCAGGGACTAGCGGGCGCACAGATACGCAGTATTTT. This sequence encodes CASRPGTSGRTDTQYF. The full variable domain, in which reference TRBV9 and TRBJ2-3 provide the parts outside the CDR3, is DSGVTQTPKHLITATGQRVTLRCSPRSGDLSVYWYQQSLDQGLQFLIQYYNGEERAKGNILERFSAQQFPDLHSELNLSSLELGDSALYFCASRPGTSGRTDTQYFGPGTRLTVL.

V usage is TRBV6-6 and J usage is TRBJ2-3; the match to TRBD1 covers 7 bases. Unmatched junction bases numbered 1, after V lost 7 bases and J lost 0 bases. The V gene's germline CDR1 is MNHNY and CDR2 SVGAGI (reference sequence). CDR3 size: 13 residues. The CDR3 nucleotides are TGTGCCAGCAAACAGGGGAGCACAGATACGCAGTATTTT. This codes for CASKQGSTDTQYF.

The chain combines TRBV9 with TRBJ1-2; 8 nucleotides agree with TRBD1. J lost 7 bases, V lost 3 bases, and 5 bases had no gene match. The germline CDR1 and CDR2 sequences are SGDLS and YYNGEE. The CDR3 runs 13 residues. Written as DNA, the CDR3 is TGTGCCAGCAGCGGACAGGGGATGGGTGGCTACACCTTC. The encoded protein is CASSGQGMGGYTF.

V is TRBV27 and J is TRBJ2-7; 7 bases agree with TRBD1. The CDR3 sequence is 16 residues long. Germline CDR1 and CDR2: MNHEY and SMNVEV (reference sequence). With V trimmed by 0 bases and J by 1 base, 6 bases remained unmatched. In DNA, the CDR3 is TGTGCCAGCAGTTTATCTCTCACAGGGGCGTCCTACGAGCAGTACTTC. This gives the protein CASSLSLTGASYEQYF.

V and J are TRBV12-5 and TRBJ2-7; the D is unclear. Germline loops: CDR1 LGHNT, CDR2 FRNRAP. The V end lost 1 base, the J end lost 3 bases, and 4 bases lay between the germline ends. The CDR3 contains 12 residues. As DNA, the CDR3 is TGTGCTAGTGGTTTGGGCGGCTACGAGCAGTACTTC. Amino acid sequence: CASGLGGYEQYF.

The gene calls are TRBV4-1 and TRBJ1-2; D possibly corresponds to TRBD1 (5 bases). This CDR3 is built from 16 residues. Trimming took off 1 base at V and 8 bases at J, with 20 bases between the two ends. Per the germline V gene, CDR1 is MGHRA and CDR2 is YSYEKL. As DNA, the CDR3 is TGCGCCAGCAGCCAAGTCAAACTGGCCCCGAAGGGGGGCTACACCTTC. Translating gives CASSQVKLAPKGGYTF.

This clone has a handful of counts. The chain carries TRBV4-1 and TRBJ2-3, with TRBD2 identical over 9 bases. This CDR3 has 20 amino acids. Trimming cost V 3 bases and J 0 bases; bases outside gene matches: 16. The germline V gene encodes CDR1 MGHRA and CDR2 YSYEKL. CDR3 DNA: TGCGCCAGCAGCCACACCCCCATGCGGGGGGGAACTCGTAGCACAGATACGCAGTATTTT. This encodes CASSHTPMRGGTRSTDTQYF.

The V call is TRBV11-2, the J call TRBJ2-7; D possibly corresponds to TRBD1 (5 bases). Germline V gives CDR1 SGHAT, CDR2 FQNNGV. The CDR3 length is 16 residues. V dropped 3 bases and J dropped 0 bases, with 15 bases sitting between them. The CDR3 sequence is CASSLSRRQHSYEQYF. Here the CDR3 DNA reads TGTGCCAGCAGCTTGAGCCGGCGACAGCACTCCTACGAGCAGTACTTC.

The chain joins TRBV5-1 to TRBJ1-2; D remains ambiguous. Per germline, CDR1 SGHRS and CDR2 YFSETQ. The CDR3 spans 12 residues. Trimming cost V 1 base and J 7 bases, with 8 bases left between them. CDR3 nucleotides: TGCGCCAGCAGCTTGAGAGGCTCTGGCTACACCTTC. Translation: CASSLRGSGYTF.

The V gene is TRBV7-3, the J gene TRBJ1-6; D remains unclear. Per germline, CDR1 SGHTA and CDR2 FQGTGA. Trimming pared 0 bases from V and 6 bases from J, leaving 9 bases between. The CDR3 consists of 15 residues. CDR3 residues: CASSLTVGLNSPLHF. CDR3 coding DNA: TGTGCCAGCAGCTTAACGGTGGGCCTTAATTCACCCCTCCACTTT.

This clone occurred a few times. The genes are TRBV18 and TRBJ1-1; no clear D gene. Germline CDR1 reads KGHSH; CDR2 reads LQKENI. The length of the CDR3 is 15 residues. The V end lost 1 base, the J end lost 3 bases, and 12 bases lay between the germline ends. The CDR3 reads CASSPLGPSHTEAFF. The CDR3 nucleotides read TGTGCCAGCTCACCACTCGGTCCTTCACACACTGAAGCTTTCTTT.

The chain employs TRBV27 and TRBJ2-1; 11 bases line up with TRBD2. V lost 5 bases to trimming and J lost 8 bases; unmatched junction nucleotides: 11. Germline CDR1 reads MNHEY; CDR2 reads SMNVEV (reference sequence). The CDR3 spans 16 residues. The CDR3 DNA reads as TGTGCCAGCAGTCTGTATAGCGGGGGGGCTAGGGATGAGCAGTTCTTC. Translation gives CASSLYSGGARDEQFF.

The chain has TRBV11-3 and TRBJ2-3; 10 bases match TRBD1. This CDR3 region has 16 residues. V was pared by 5 bases and J by 5 bases, with 10 bases of the junction left unmatched. In germline, CDR1 is SGHNT, CDR2 YENEEA. The CDR3 is CASSHNPGQGLDTQYF. The CDR3 nucleotides are TGTGCCAGCAGCCATAACCCGGGACAGGGGTTAGATACGCAGTATTTT.

This chain connects TRBV7-3 to TRBJ2-7; 8 positions match TRBD2. After removal of 2 bases from V and 2 bases from J, the junction contained 14 bases not matched to a gene. Germline CDR1 and CDR2: SGHTA and FQGTGA. The CDR3 covers 18 residues. The CDR3 sequence: CASSLYAGGLGPAYEQYF. CDR3 nucleotide sequence: TGTGCCAGCAGCTTATACGCGGGGGGACTAGGTCCAGCCTACGAGCAGTACTTC.

The V and J genes are TRBV4-2 and TRBJ1-1, with D perhaps matching TRBD1 (5 bases). Germline CDR1 LGHNA, CDR2 YNFKEQ. Trimming cost V 7 bases and J 1 base, with 13 bases left between them. The CDR3 contains 14 residues. The CDR3, as DNA: TGTGCCAGCACCCGGGGGTCCCCGAACACTGAAGCTTTCTTT. This gives the protein CASTRGSPNTEAFF.

This clone has just one count. The chain recombines TRBV20-1 with TRBJ1-2, with D tentatively TRBD1 (6 bases). Germline CDR1 and CDR2: DFQATT and SNEGSKA (reference sequence). V was pared by 4 bases and J by 8 bases, with 11 bases between. CDR3 length equals 11 residues. The CDR3 loop reads CSAIRQVGYTF. CDR3 coding DNA: TGCAGTGCTATAAGACAGGTCGGCTACACCTTC.

This chain joins TRBV6-6 and TRBJ1-5; tentatively, D is TRBD1 (6 bases). The V end was cut by 8 bases, the J end by 6 bases, with 14 bases between. Per the germline V gene, CDR1 is MNHNY and CDR2 is SVGAGI (reference sequence). The CDR3 extends over 13 amino acids. Written as DNA, the CDR3 is TGTGCCAGCTTTATTGGGGGCAGTCAGCCCCAGCATTTT. Its protein product is CASFIGGSQPQHF.

V is TRBV7-2 and J is TRBJ2-7, with 8 bases lining up with TRBD2. V lost 2 bases and J lost 3; bases outside the gene matches: 6. The CDR3 extends over 15 amino acids. Germline CDR1 reads SGHTA; CDR2 reads FQGNSA. CDR3 bases: TGTGCCAGCAGCTTATCCAGCGGGAGCTACTACGAGCAGTACTTC. Its translation is CASSLSSGSYYEQYF. The full variable domain, rest sourced from reference TRBV7-2 and TRBJ2-7, is GAGVSQSPSNKVTEKGKDVELRCDPISGHTALYWYRQSLGQGLEFLIYFQGNSAPDKSGLPSDRFSAERTGGSVSTLTIQRTQQEDSAVYLCASSLSSGSYYEQYFGPGTRLTVT.